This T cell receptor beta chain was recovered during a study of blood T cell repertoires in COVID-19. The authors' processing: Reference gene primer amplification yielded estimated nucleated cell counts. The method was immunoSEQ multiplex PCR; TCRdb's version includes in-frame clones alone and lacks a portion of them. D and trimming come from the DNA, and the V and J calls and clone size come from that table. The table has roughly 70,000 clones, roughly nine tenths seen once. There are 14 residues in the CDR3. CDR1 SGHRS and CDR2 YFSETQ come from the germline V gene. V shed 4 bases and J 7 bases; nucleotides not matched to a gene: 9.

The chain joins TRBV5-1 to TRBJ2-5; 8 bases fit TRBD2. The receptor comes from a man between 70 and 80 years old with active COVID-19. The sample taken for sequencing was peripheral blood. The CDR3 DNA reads TGCGCCAGCAGCCCCACTAGCGGCGGGGGGACCCAGTACTTC. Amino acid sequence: CASSPTSGGGTQYF.